Below, 29 T cell receptor beta chains from the same sample are listed, as sequenced in a study of cytomegalovirus exposure and HLA in healthy donors. Researchers ran the PCR with 60 Vbeta and 13 Jbeta primers. Produced via immunoSEQ multiplex PCR; TCRdb's table is partial and in-frame only. Its clone listing holds about 140,000 clones. The specimen sequenced was PBMCs. The receptors shown here come from a man in his forties in good health and CMV-seronegative.

The gene calls are TRBV7-9 and TRBJ2-3, with TRBD1 identical over 7 bases. The J segment lost 1 base and the V segment lost 8 bases, leaving 15 bases of the junction unmatched. The CDR3 has 17 amino acids. CDR1 is SEHNR and CDR2 is FQNEAQ in the germline V gene (reference sequence). CDR3 DNA: TGTGCCAGCGGATTCCGAAGACAGGGATGGGGCACAGATACGCAGTATTTT. As protein: CASGFRRQGWGTDTQYF.

The V gene is TRBV15, the J gene TRBJ2-5, with 7 bases fitting TRBD2. The J call may be faulty, since TRBJ2-7 better matches the DNA end. CDR3 length equals 13 residues. Germline-derived CDR1 and CDR2 are LNHNV and YYDKDF (reference sequence). The DNA of the CDR3 is TGTGCCACCAGCACGGAACTAGCGAACGAGCAGTACTTC. It codes for CATSTELANEQYF.

This chain uses TRBV7-9 with TRBJ2-1; D is perhaps TRBD1 (6 bases). Germline V gene sequence: CDR1 SEHNR, CDR2 FQNEAQ (reference sequence). The CDR3 totals 16 residues. V lost 3 bases, J lost 9 bases, and 21 bases lay in between. This CDR3 reads CASSLTGPRVYGEQFF. The CDR3, as DNA: TGTGCCAGCAGCTTGACAGGCCCCAGGGTTTATGGTGAGCAGTTCTTC.

CDR3 nucleotides: TGCGCCAGCAGCCAAGAGAGGGTGAGGAACACTGAAGCTTTCTTT. Protein sequence: CASSQERVRNTEAFF. The chain combines TRBV4-1 with TRBJ1-1; D ambiguous. This CDR3 is built from 15 residues. The germline gives CDR1 MGHRA, CDR2 YSYEKL. Trimming left V 0 bases short and J 1 base short, with 9 bases between.

The gene calls are TRBV9 and TRBJ2-2; D gene uncertain. The V end lost 0 bases, the J end lost 3 bases, and 3 bases lay between the germline ends. CDR3 length: 13 amino acids. Germline-derived CDR1 and CDR2 are SGDLS and YYNGEE. CDR3 protein: CASSVGDTGELFF. The CDR3 DNA sequence: TGTGCCAGCAGCGTAGGAGACACCGGGGAGCTGTTTTTT.

The CDR3 region is CASSLWSGGAEGGELFF. The CDR3 nucleotides read TGTGCCAGCAGCTTATGGTCCGGGGGGGCCGAAGGCGGGGAGCTGTTTTTT. The chain recombines TRBV7-2 with TRBJ2-2, with TRBD2 matching 8 bases. Germline trimming cut 2 bases from V and 7 bases from J; bases unmatched to any gene: 12. This CDR3 spans 17 amino acids. Germline V gene data show CDR1 as SGHTA and CDR2 as FQGNSA.

The V call is TRBV11-2, the J call TRBJ2-2; TRBD2 matches 12 bases. Germline V lookup: CDR1 SGHAT, CDR2 FQNNGV. This CDR3 region has 16 residues. Losses at the gene ends were 5 bases for V and 7 bases for J; bases not matched to a gene: 8. The CDR3 coding sequence is TGTGCCAGCAGCAAATCTAGCGGGGGGGCTTTCGGGGAGCTGTTTTTT. It encodes CASSKSSGGAFGELFF. The variable domain in full, completed from reference TRBV11-2 and TRBJ2-2, reads EAGVAQSPRYKIIEKRQSVAFWCNPISGHATLYWYQQILGQGPKLLIQFQNNGVVDDSQLPKDRFSAERLKGVDSTLKIQPAKLEDSAVYLCASSKSSGGAFGELFFGEGSRLTVL.

The chain employs TRBV4-3 and TRBJ2-7, with TRBD1 identical over 7 bases. CDR1 is LGHNA and CDR2 is YSLEER in the germline V gene. J lost 2 bases, V lost 3 bases, and 1 base had no gene match. The CDR3 consists of 13 residues. CDR3 in amino acids: CASSHGTAYEQYF. CDR3 in DNA: TGCGCCAGCAGCCACGGGACAGCCTACGAGCAGTACTTC.

The chain has TRBV7-9 and TRBJ2-3, with D perhaps matching TRBD2 (6 bases). This CDR3 spans 17 amino acids. Trimming took 4 bases from V and 0 from J, leaving 17 bases between them. CDR1 and CDR2 (germline): SEHNR, FQNEAQ (reference sequence). The CDR3 loop reads CASSSATGTQSTDTQYF. The CDR3 bases are TGTGCCAGCAGCTCCGCTACCGGGACTCAGAGCACAGATACGCAGTATTTT.

CDR3 nucleotides: TGTGCTAGTGGTCCCGGTTTGGGGCTCTACACCTTC. Encoded protein: CASGPGLGLYTF. The chain is built from TRBV12-5 and TRBJ1-2; D may be TRBD1 (5 bases). V lost 5 bases to trimming and J lost 10 bases, with 14 bases between them. Looked up from germline, CDR1 is LGHNT and CDR2 is FRNRAP. The CDR3 totals 12 residues.

The chain carries TRBV7-9 and TRBJ2-5; 10 bases align to TRBD1. This CDR3 contains 15 residues. CDR1 is SEHNR and CDR2 is FQNEAQ in the germline V gene (reference sequence). Trimming at V came to 5 bases and at J to 4 bases, leaving 7 bases not matched to a gene. CDR3 in DNA: TGTGCCAGCAGCCGTTCAGACAGGGGGCGAGAGACCCAGTACTTC. This encodes CASSRSDRGRETQYF.

This chain links TRBV6-1 with TRBJ1-2; 7 positions agree with TRBD1. This CDR3 has 13 amino acids. Trimming removed 7 bases from V and 10 bases from J; junction bases left unmatched: 12. CDR1 is MNHNS and CDR2 is SASEGT in the germline V gene. CDR3 sequence: CASTNRQGFVYTF. The CDR3 nucleotides are TGTGCCAGCACCAACAGACAGGGCTTTGTCTACACCTTC.

V is TRBV6-5 and J is TRBJ2-2; D is unresolved. V shed 5 bases and J shed 4 bases, with 5 bases lying between them. The CDR3 has 12 residues. The V gene's germline CDR1 is MNHEY and CDR2 SVGAGI. The CDR3 DNA sequence: TGTGCCAGCAGTCTTTCCACCGGGGAGCTGTTTTTT. Translated: CASSLSTGELFF.

The gene calls are TRBV5-4 and TRBJ1-2; the D gene is possibly TRBD1 (5 bases). The CDR3 extends over 13 amino acids. Trimming cost V 7 bases and J 8 bases, with 18 bases left between them. CDR1 and CDR2 (germline): SGHNT, YYREEE (reference sequence). The CDR3 region has the DNA TGTGCCAGCTTCGGGCAGGGCGTTCGGGGCTACACCTTC. Translated, it gives CASFGQGVRGYTF.

V gene TRBV5-4 combines with J gene TRBJ1-2; 7 nucleotides agree with TRBD1. Losses at the gene ends were 0 bases for V and 0 bases for J; bases not matched to a gene: 5. Germline CDR1 and CDR2: SGHNT and YYREEE (reference sequence). The CDR3 length is 16 residues. The CDR3 here is CASSLGAGQSNYGYTF. CDR3 DNA: TGTGCCAGCAGCTTGGGCGCGGGACAGTCTAACTATGGCTACACCTTC.

V and J are TRBV19 and TRBJ2-2, with D perhaps TRBD1 (6 bases). This CDR3 region has 16 residues. Germline lookup yields CDR1 LNHDA and CDR2 SQIVND (reference sequence). V was shortened by 7 bases and J by 2 bases, with 17 bases between the two germline ends. The CDR3 here is CASTQGWGLNTGELFF. DNA of the CDR3: TGTGCCAGTACCCAAGGTTGGGGGCTTAACACCGGGGAGCTGTTTTTT.

This rearrangement joins TRBV2 to TRBJ1-3, with D hard to call. V was clipped by 2 bases and J by 3 bases, with 14 bases between them. Germline assignment: CDR1 SNHLY and CDR2 FYNNEI. The CDR3 length is 16 residues. The CDR3 here is CASSEWLRGGGNTIYF. The CDR3 nucleotides are TGTGCCAGCAGTGAATGGCTACGCGGCGGTGGAAACACCATATATTTT.

The chain joins TRBV13 to TRBJ1-4; 8 nucleotides line up with TRBD1. Germline V gives CDR1 PRHDT, CDR2 FYEKMQ (reference sequence). The CDR3 has 13 amino acids. The trim removed 7 bases at V and 4 bases at J, leaving 2 bases unmatched. CDR3 in amino acids: CASKGQVNEKLFF. In DNA, the CDR3 is TGTGCCAGCAAGGGACAGGTTAATGAAAAACTGTTTTTT.

The chain carries TRBV5-1 and TRBJ1-2; 7 bases agree with TRBD1. V lost 4 bases and J lost 4; bases outside the gene matches: 4. The germline gives CDR1 SGHRS, CDR2 YFSETQ. The CDR3 spans 13 residues. CDR3 region: CASSPTGAYGYTF. The CDR3 region has the DNA TGCGCCAGCAGCCCAACAGGGGCCTATGGCTACACCTTC.

The chain links TRBV9 to TRBJ2-5; TRBD1 matches at 10 bases. The CDR3 has 16 residues. Trimming cost V 0 bases and J 1 base; bases outside gene matches: 3. The germline CDR1 and CDR2 sequences are SGDLS and YYNGEE. In DNA, the CDR3 is TGTGCCAGCAGCGTAGGCGACAGGGGGCGCCAAGAGACCCAGTACTTC. The encoded protein is CASSVGDRGRQETQYF. The complete variable domain, with remaining parts taken from reference TRBV9 and TRBJ2-5, reads DSGVTQTPKHLITATGQRVTLRCSPRSGDLSVYWYQQSLDQGLQFLIQYYNGEERAKGNILERFSAQQFPDLHSELNLSSLELGDSALYFCASSVGDRGRQETQYFGPGTRLLVL.

About this clone: One end of the junction is discordant with germline, which a read error may explain. The chain has TRBV6-5 and TRBJ1-5, with a weak D call TRBD1 (6 bases). Germline V gives CDR1 MNHEY, CDR2 SVGAGI. CDR3 length equals 15 residues. CDR3 nucleotides: TGTGCCAGCAGTTCGGGATCGGGGGGCAAACAGCCCCAGCATTTT. Its protein product is CASSSGSGGKQPQHF.

The chain couples TRBV28 to TRBJ2-3; D perhaps matches TRBD1 (6 bases). V gave up 3 bases and J gave up 0 bases, with 10 bases separating them. CDR1 and CDR2 from the germline V gene are MDHEN and SYDVKM. The CDR3 runs to 15 residues. CDR3 sequence (DNA): TGTGCCAGCAGTTTGACAGGCCAGAGCACAGATACGCAGTATTTT. This codes for CASSLTGQSTDTQYF.

The chain links TRBV18 to TRBJ2-7; 9 nucleotides agree with TRBD2. Per the germline V gene, CDR1 is KGHSH and CDR2 is LQKENI. CDR3 length equals 15 residues. Trimming cost V 0 bases and J 6 bases; bases outside gene matches: 6. The CDR3, as DNA: TGTGCCAGCTCACCACCGGGGCGGGGGGGCGGCGAGCAGTACTTC. Translation gives CASSPPGRGGGEQYF.

The J gene is TRBJ2-7, the V gene TRBV7-2; 7 positions agree with TRBD1. The CDR3 contains 14 residues. Trimming took 5 bases from V and 0 from J; bases not matched to a gene: 4. Germline assignment: CDR1 SGHTA and CDR2 FQGNSA. CDR3 in DNA: TGTGCCAGCAGCCGAGACAGGGCCTCCTACGAGCAGTACTTC. It specifies CASSRDRASYEQYF.

J is TRBJ1-2 and V is TRBV5-1; D may be TRBD1 (5 bases). The CDR3 totals 14 residues. Trimming shortened V by 4 bases and J by 5 bases, and 15 bases separated the two germline ends. Germline CDR1 SGHRS, CDR2 YFSETQ. The chain's CDR3 is CASSPTVDRYGYTF. The CDR3 DNA sequence: TGCGCCAGCAGCCCCACCGTTGACAGATATGGCTACACCTTC.

The chain combines TRBV11-2 with TRBJ1-2; D not certain. CDR3 size: 12 residues. Germline V gene data show CDR1 as SGHAT and CDR2 as FQNNGV. V lost 4 bases and J lost 5, with 8 bases in between. CDR3 coding DNA: TGTGCCAGCAGCTCAGCGGGATATGGCTACACCTTC. As protein: CASSSAGYGYTF.

The chain has TRBV19 and TRBJ2-7; weak D call: TRBD1 (6 bases). The CDR3 spans 14 residues. CDR1 LNHDA and CDR2 SQIVND come from the germline V gene (reference sequence). V was cut by 3 bases and J by 0 bases, with 9 bases left in between. This chain's CDR3 is CASSIRDTSYEQYF. In nucleotides, the CDR3 is TGTGCCAGTAGTATCCGGGACACCTCCTACGAGCAGTACTTC.

This chain uses TRBV5-4 with TRBJ1-6, with 7 bases aligning to TRBD1. The ends lost 4 bases at V and 4 bases at J; junction bases unmatched: 5. This CDR3 spans 15 amino acids. CDR1 is SGHNT, CDR2 YYREEE, per germline (reference sequence). CDR3 bases: TGTGCCAGCAGCCCACCGGGACAGTATAATTCACCCCTCCACTTT. It is translated as CASSPPGQYNSPLHF. The full variable domain, in which reference TRBV5-4 and TRBJ1-6 provide the parts outside the CDR3, is ETGVTQSPTHLIKTRGQQVTLRCSSQSGHNTVSWYQQALGQGPQFIFQYYREEENGRGNFPPRFSGLQFPNYSSELNVNALELDDSALYLCASSPPGQYNSPLHFGNGTRLTVT.

The chain employs TRBV5-1 and TRBJ1-4; possible D gene TRBD1, 5 bases. V was trimmed by 3 bases and J by 7 bases, leaving 13 bases between them. Germline V gene sequence: CDR1 SGHRS, CDR2 YFSETQ. The CDR3 is 14 residues long. This CDR3 reads CASSSGYLGEKLFF. CDR3 bases: TGCGCCAGCAGCTCAGGGTATTTGGGTGAAAAACTGTTTTTT.